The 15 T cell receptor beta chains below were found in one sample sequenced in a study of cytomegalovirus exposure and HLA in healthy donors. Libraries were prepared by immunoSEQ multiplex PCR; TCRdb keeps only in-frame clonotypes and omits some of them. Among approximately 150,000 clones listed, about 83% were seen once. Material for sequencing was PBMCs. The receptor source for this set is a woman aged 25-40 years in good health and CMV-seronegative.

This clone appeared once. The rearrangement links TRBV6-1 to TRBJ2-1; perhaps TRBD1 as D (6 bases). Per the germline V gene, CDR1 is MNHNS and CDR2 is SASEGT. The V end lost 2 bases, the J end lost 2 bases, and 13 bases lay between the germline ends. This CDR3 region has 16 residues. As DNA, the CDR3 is TGTGCCAGCAGTGAATACGGGGCAGGGGCCTACAATGAGCAGTTCTTC. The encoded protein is CASSEYGAGAYNEQFF.

Here the CDR3 reads CASRPQGRAKNIQYF. The CDR3 bases are TGTGCCAGCAGGCCACAGGGACGAGCCAAAAACATTCAGTACTTC. The chain joins TRBV27 to TRBJ2-4; TRBD1 might be the D (6 bases). Trimming left V 6 bases short and J 0 bases short, with 12 bases between. The CDR3 has 15 amino acids. Germline values: CDR1 MNHEY, CDR2 SMNVEV (reference sequence).

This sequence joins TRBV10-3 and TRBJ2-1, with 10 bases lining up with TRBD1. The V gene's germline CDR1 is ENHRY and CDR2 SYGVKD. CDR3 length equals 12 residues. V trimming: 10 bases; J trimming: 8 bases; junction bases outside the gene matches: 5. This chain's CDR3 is CATGDRGDEQFF. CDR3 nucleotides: TGTGCCACTGGGGACAGGGGTGATGAGCAGTTCTTC.

The CDR3 DNA follows: TGTGCCAGTAGTAGGGACAGCCACTACGAGCAGTACTTC. Its protein product is CASSRDSHYEQYF. The chain recombines TRBV19 with TRBJ2-7; 7 positions agree with TRBD1. Germline trimming cut 4 bases from V and 3 bases from J; bases unmatched to any gene: 3. The CDR3 length is 13 residues. Germline values: CDR1 LNHDA, CDR2 SQIVND (reference sequence).

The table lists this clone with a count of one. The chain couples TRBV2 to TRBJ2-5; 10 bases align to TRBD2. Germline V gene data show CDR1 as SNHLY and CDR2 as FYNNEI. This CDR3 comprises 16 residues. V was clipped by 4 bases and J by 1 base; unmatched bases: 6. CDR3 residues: CASSGMVAGGQETQYF. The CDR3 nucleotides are TGTGCCAGCAGTGGGATGGTAGCGGGGGGCCAAGAGACCCAGTACTTC.

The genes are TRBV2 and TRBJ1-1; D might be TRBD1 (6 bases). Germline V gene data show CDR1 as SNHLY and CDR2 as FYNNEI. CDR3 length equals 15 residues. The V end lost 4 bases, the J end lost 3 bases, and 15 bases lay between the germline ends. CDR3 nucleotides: TGTGCCAGCAGTGTATTACAGGGAGGGGACACTGAAGCTTTCTTT. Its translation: CASSVLQGGDTEAFF. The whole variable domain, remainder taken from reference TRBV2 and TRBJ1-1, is EPEVTQTPSHQVTQMGQEVILRCVPISNHLYFYWYRQILGQKVEFLVSFYNNEISEKSEIFDDQFSVERPDGSNFTLKIRSTKLEDSAMYFCASSVLQGGDTEAFFGQGTRLTVV.

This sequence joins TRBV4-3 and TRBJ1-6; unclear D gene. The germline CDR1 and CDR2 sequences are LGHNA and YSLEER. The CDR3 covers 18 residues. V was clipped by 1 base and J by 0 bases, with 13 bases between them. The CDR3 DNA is TGCGCCAGCAGCCAAGTTCTCGGAGGGAGCTCCTATAATTCACCCCTCCACTTT. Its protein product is CASSQVLGGSSYNSPLHF.

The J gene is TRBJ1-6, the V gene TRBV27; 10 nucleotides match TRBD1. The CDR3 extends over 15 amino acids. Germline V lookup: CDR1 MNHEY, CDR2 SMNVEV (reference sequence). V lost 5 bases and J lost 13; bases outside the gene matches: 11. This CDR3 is CASSIKTGGPRPLHF. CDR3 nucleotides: TGTGCCAGCAGTATCAAGACAGGGGGCCCTCGGCCCCTCCACTTT.

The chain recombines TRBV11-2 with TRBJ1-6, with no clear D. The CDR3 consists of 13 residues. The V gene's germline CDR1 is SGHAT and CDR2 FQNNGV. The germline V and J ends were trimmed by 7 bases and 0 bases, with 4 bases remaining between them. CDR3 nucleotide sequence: TGTGCCAGCACCTCCTCCTATAATTCACCCCTCCACTTT. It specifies CASTSSYNSPLHF.

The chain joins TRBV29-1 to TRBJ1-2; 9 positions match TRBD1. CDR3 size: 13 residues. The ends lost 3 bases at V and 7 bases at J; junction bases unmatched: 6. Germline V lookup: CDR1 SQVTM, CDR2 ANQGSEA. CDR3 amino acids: CSVDGQGLGGYTF. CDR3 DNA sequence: TGCAGCGTTGATGGACAGGGGTTAGGTGGCTACACCTTC.

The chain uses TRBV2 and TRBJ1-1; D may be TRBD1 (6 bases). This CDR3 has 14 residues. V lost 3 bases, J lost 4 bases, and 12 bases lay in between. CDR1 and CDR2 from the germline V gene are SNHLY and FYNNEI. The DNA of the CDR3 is TGTGCCAGCAGTGAGGTCCGGGGGGCCACTGAAGCTTTCTTT. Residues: CASSEVRGATEAFF.

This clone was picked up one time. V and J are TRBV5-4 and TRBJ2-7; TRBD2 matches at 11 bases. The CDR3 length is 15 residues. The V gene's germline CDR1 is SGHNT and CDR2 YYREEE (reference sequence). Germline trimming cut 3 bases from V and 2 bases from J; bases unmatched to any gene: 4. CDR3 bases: TGTGCCAGCAGCTCCTTAGCGGGGGGGCCCTACGAGCAGTACTTC. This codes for CASSSLAGGPYEQYF. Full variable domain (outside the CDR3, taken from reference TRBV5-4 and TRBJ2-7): ETGVTQSPTHLIKTRGQQVTLRCSSQSGHNTVSWYQQALGQGPQFIFQYYREEENGRGNFPPRFSGLQFPNYSSELNVNALELDDSALYLCASSSLAGGPYEQYFGPGTRLTVT.

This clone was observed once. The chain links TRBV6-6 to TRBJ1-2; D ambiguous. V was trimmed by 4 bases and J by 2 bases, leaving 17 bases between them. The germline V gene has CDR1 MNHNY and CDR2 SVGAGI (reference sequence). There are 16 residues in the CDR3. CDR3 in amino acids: CASSFTASNPNYGYTF. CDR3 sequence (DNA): TGTGCCAGCAGTTTCACAGCCTCAAACCCAAACTATGGCTACACCTTC.

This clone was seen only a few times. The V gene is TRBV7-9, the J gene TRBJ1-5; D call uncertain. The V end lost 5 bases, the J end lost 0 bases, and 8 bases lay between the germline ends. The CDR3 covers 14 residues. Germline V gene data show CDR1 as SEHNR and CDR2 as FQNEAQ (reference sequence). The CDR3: CASSVLNSNQPQHF. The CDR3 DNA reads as TGTGCCAGCAGCGTACTCAATAGCAATCAGCCCCAGCATTTT.

The CDR3 protein is CASSLGEYNEQFF. The CDR3, as DNA: TGTGCCAGCAGCTTAGGGGAGTACAATGAGCAGTTCTTC. The chain couples TRBV7-9 to TRBJ2-1; tentative D call: TRBD2 (5 bases). V dropped 1 base and J dropped 4 bases, with 5 bases sitting between them. Germline CDR1 SEHNR, CDR2 FQNEAQ (reference sequence). The CDR3 length is 13 residues.